This T cell receptor (beta chain) was retrieved from a study of tumor-infiltrating lymphocytes in oesophageal squamous cell carcinoma. This clonotype has only a few counts. TCRdb re-analysed the PCR reads in MiXCR, keeping a single row per CDR3 protein. Counted here are roughly 20,000 distinct CDR3 sequences, around two fifths occurring once; the ten biggest clones make up less than 15%. Germline CDR1 reads SGDLS; CDR2 reads YYNGEE. The CDR3 totals 15 residues. The specimen sequenced was normal esophageal tissue next to the tumor. The sequence came from a male donor with esophageal squamous cell carcinoma. The V and J genes are TRBV9 and TRBJ2-7, with D perhaps matching TRBD2 (6 bases). The DNA end lines up better with TRBJ2-5; the J call may be wrong. The DNA of the CDR3 is TGTGCCAGCAGCGTACAAGATGGGGCGGGGGAGACCCAGTACTTC. It encodes CASSVQDGAGETQYF.